Listed here are 26 T cell receptor beta chains from one sample, sequenced in a study of tumor-infiltrating lymphocytes in localized non-small cell lung cancer listed by TCRdb under 2021. The library was prepared using the immunoSEQ multiplex PCR assay. TCRdb re-hosts the immuneACCESS table, in-frame sequences only. Its copies lack some clones; in the studies checked, an unresolved V gene accounts for under half of them, and the cause for the rest is not known. The sample data list around 17,000 clones, and roughly 40% of these were observed just once. The ten top clones hold roughly a sixth of the sample. Sequencing was performed on lung tumor tissue. The source is a human donor with non-small cell lung cancer.

This clone was seen only a few times. The gene calls are TRBV28 and TRBJ1-1; D is undetermined. The length of the CDR3 is 16 residues. Trimming took off 2 bases at V and 2 bases at J, with 15 bases between the two ends. Looked up from germline, CDR1 is MDHEN and CDR2 is SYDVKM. Written as DNA, the CDR3 is TGTGCCAGCAGTTTAGGCCGACAACGCTATAACACTGAAGCTTTCTTT. This translates into CASSLGRQRYNTEAFF.

This chain links TRBV29-1 with TRBJ2-5, with D unclear. Germline-derived CDR1 and CDR2 are SQVTM and ANQGSEA. V was shortened by 8 bases and J by 5 bases, with 18 bases between the two germline ends. This CDR3 region has 13 residues. CDR3 nucleotide sequence: TGCAGCCTCCGCCCTTCAAACGGGGAGACCCAGTACTTC. Its protein is CSLRPSNGETQYF.

V and J are TRBV5-1 and TRBJ1-2; no firm D call. V dropped 5 bases and J dropped 8 bases, with 10 bases sitting between them. Germline assignment: CDR1 SGHRS and CDR2 YFSETQ. CDR3 length equals 11 residues. The CDR3 here is CASRKGGGYTF. CDR3 in DNA: TGCGCCAGCAGAAAGGGAGGCGGCTACACCTTC.

The chain couples TRBV7-9 to TRBJ2-5, with 7 bases that match TRBD1. This CDR3 contains 13 residues. V lost 5 bases and J lost 2; bases outside the gene matches: 2. Germline values: CDR1 SEHNR, CDR2 FQNEAQ (reference sequence). The CDR3 nucleotides are TGTGCCAGCAGCGGGGACAGACAAGAGACCCAGTACTTC. Encoded protein: CASSGDRQETQYF.

V gene TRBV20-1 combines with J gene TRBJ1-2, with D unclear. The CDR3 contains 11 residues. Germline-derived CDR1 and CDR2 are DFQATT and SNEGSKA (reference sequence). The CDR3 protein is CTSGSYYGYTF. The CDR3 coding sequence is TGCACGAGTGGATCCTACTATGGCTACACCTTC.

This clone was seen many times. The genes are TRBV27 and TRBJ1-6; D unclear. Trimming stripped 6 bases from V and 8 bases from J, with 11 bases between. The CDR3 totals 13 residues. Germline lookup yields CDR1 MNHEY and CDR2 SMNVEV (reference sequence). The CDR3 bases are TGTGCCAGCAGCCGTATCCTCGATTCACCCCTCCACTTT. Protein sequence: CASSRILDSPLHF.

V and J are TRBV15 and TRBJ1-5; D gene unclear. The CDR3 is 12 amino acids. V lost 1 base and J lost 2, with 0 bases in between. CDR1 is LNHNV, CDR2 YYDKDF, per germline (reference sequence). The DNA for the CDR3 is TGTGCCACCAGCAGAGGCAATCAGCCCCAGCATTTT. Residues: CATSRGNQPQHF.

This chain connects TRBV2 to TRBJ2-5, with D perhaps matching TRBD1 (6 bases). The CDR3 consists of 14 residues. The V end lost 5 bases, the J end lost 4 bases, and 14 bases lay between the germline ends. Germline lookup yields CDR1 SNHLY and CDR2 FYNNEI. The DNA of the CDR3 is TGTGCCAGCAGTACAGACAGGTTCCGAGAGACCCAGTACTTC. Its protein product is CASSTDRFRETQYF.

The chain recombines TRBV7-9 with TRBJ2-1, with 7 nucleotides matching TRBD2. The CDR3 has 16 residues. The germline gives CDR1 SEHNR, CDR2 FQNEAQ (reference sequence). Unmatched junction bases numbered 17, after V lost 7 bases and J lost 8 bases. The CDR3, as DNA: TGTGCCAGCAATAAAGGGACTAAATTTGAGAAGGATGAGCAGTTCTTC. Residues: CASNKGTKFEKDEQFF.

This clone was recorded many times. The chain has TRBV7-2 and TRBJ1-6; D is possibly TRBD1 (5 bases). Germline assignment: CDR1 SGHTA and CDR2 FQGNSA. The CDR3 spans 14 residues. The V gene lost 5 bases and the J gene lost 6 bases, with 11 bases spanning the gap. The CDR3 nucleotides read TGTGCCAGCAGCCTGGGGGGTGCTAATTCACCCCTCCACTTT. Translated: CASSLGGANSPLHF. Full variable domain (rest looked up from reference TRBV7-2 and TRBJ1-6): GAGVSQSPSNKVTEKGKDVELRCDPISGHTALYWYRQSLGQGLEFLIYFQGNSAPDKSGLPSDRFSAERTGGSVSTLTIQRTQQEDSAVYLCASSLGGANSPLHFGNGTRLTVT.

This clone was seen once. The chain couples TRBV7-2 to TRBJ2-7; the match to TRBD2 covers 11 bases. The ends lost 5 bases at V and 6 bases at J; junction bases unmatched: 9. This CDR3 comprises 15 residues. Germline values: CDR1 SGHTA, CDR2 FQGNSA. CDR3 amino acids: CASSRVVAGGGEQYF. As DNA, the CDR3 is TGTGCCAGCAGCCGGGTCGTAGCGGGGGGGGGCGAGCAGTACTTC.

This clone was seen a few times. The V and J genes are TRBV5-1 and TRBJ2-7, with 7 nucleotides matching TRBD2. The CDR3 covers 13 residues. Germline V lookup: CDR1 SGHRS, CDR2 YFSETQ. Unmatched junction bases numbered 7, after V lost 7 bases and J lost 3 bases. CDR3 sequence (DNA): TGCGCCAGCGGGGGGGACGGGCGCTACGAGCAGTACTTC. It translates to CASGGDGRYEQYF.

The genes are TRBV7-9 and TRBJ1-5; D unclear. Germline CDR1 reads SEHNR; CDR2 reads FQNEAQ (reference sequence). V was pared by 4 bases and J by 1 base, with 17 bases between. CDR3 length: 17 residues. CDR3 in DNA: TGTGCCAGCAGCTCCGGCAATGCAGTGGGAAGCAATCAGCCCCAGCATTTT. This sequence encodes CASSSGNAVGSNQPQHF.

The chain employs TRBV2 and TRBJ2-6; a weak D match, TRBD1 (5 bases). The germline CDR1 and CDR2 sequences are SNHLY and FYNNEI. This CDR3 region has 18 residues. Deletions cut 1 base from V and 0 bases from J, with 13 bases between. The CDR3 loop reads CASSEGLGPYSGANVLTF. As DNA, the CDR3 is TGTGCCAGCAGTGAAGGCCTGGGGCCCTACTCTGGGGCCAACGTCCTGACTTTC. The full variable domain, its missing parts supplied by reference TRBV2 and TRBJ2-6, is EPEVTQTPSHQVTQMGQEVILRCVPISNHLYFYWYRQILGQKVEFLVSFYNNEISEKSEIFDDQFSVERPDGSNFTLKIRSTKLEDSAMYFCASSEGLGPYSGANVLTFGAGSRLTVL.

This clone was seen more than once but under ten times. The V gene is TRBV28, the J gene TRBJ1-1; 7 positions agree with TRBD1. Germline trimming cut 4 bases from V and 3 bases from J; bases unmatched to any gene: 5. Germline values: CDR1 MDHEN, CDR2 SYDVKM. CDR3 length: 14 amino acids. The CDR3 nucleotides are TGTGCCAGCAGTTCCCCGACAGGGTACACTGAAGCTTTCTTT. It yields the protein CASSSPTGYTEAFF.

There are a few counts of this clone. The CDR3 region has the DNA TGTGCCAGCAGTGAATCAGGGAGCTCACCCCTCCACTTT. Its protein is CASSESGSSPLHF. The chain couples TRBV6-4 to TRBJ1-6; weak D call: TRBD1 (5 bases). Trimming removed 3 bases at V and 10 bases at J, with 10 bases between. Germline CDR1 and CDR2: MRHNA and SNTAGT. The CDR3 sequence is 13 residues long.

In its sample, this clone was seen many times. The CDR3 is CASSSATGGYEKLFF. In DNA, the CDR3 is TGCGCCAGCAGCTCGGCGACAGGGGGCTATGAAAAACTGTTTTTT. The rearrangement joins TRBV5-1 to TRBJ1-4; 10 nucleotides match TRBD1. With 3 bases clipped from V and 6 bases from J, the junction kept 5 bases outside the gene matches. Germline V gene lookup returns CDR1 SGHRS and CDR2 YFSETQ. The CDR3 contains 15 residues.

This sequence joins TRBV6-6 and TRBJ2-1; D not resolved. V gave up 2 bases and J gave up 4 bases, with 9 bases separating them. CDR1 MNHNY and CDR2 SVGAGI come from the germline V gene (reference sequence). This CDR3 has 14 amino acids. CDR3 in DNA: TGTGCCAGCAGTTACCATCAGAAATACAATGAGCAGTTCTTC. This gives the protein CASSYHQKYNEQFF.

This clone was counted a few times. This sequence joins TRBV5-5 and TRBJ1-1; 7 bases fit TRBD1. Germline assignment: CDR1 SGHKS and CDR2 YYEKEE (reference sequence). V lost 2 bases to trimming and J lost 3 bases; unmatched junction nucleotides: 1. CDR3 size: 13 residues. For the CDR3, the DNA is TGTGCCAGCAGCTTTAGGGGGCACACTGAAGCTTTCTTT. As protein: CASSFRGHTEAFF.

J is TRBJ2-5 and V is TRBV5-1; 7 bases agree with TRBD2. The germline V gene encodes CDR1 SGHRS and CDR2 YFSETQ. V was pared by 1 base and J by 5 bases, with 14 bases of the junction left unmatched. The CDR3 covers 17 residues. The CDR3 sequence: CASSLTSAASGGETQYF. CDR3 DNA: TGCGCCAGCAGCTTGACCTCCGCGGCTAGCGGTGGTGAGACCCAGTACTTC.

The chain links TRBV6-6 to TRBJ2-7; 12 positions agree with TRBD1. The trim removed 7 bases at V and 4 bases at J, leaving 8 bases unmatched. This CDR3 has 15 amino acids. Per germline, CDR1 MNHNY and CDR2 SVGAGI (reference sequence). CDR3 in amino acids: CASIEPGQGAYEQYF. As DNA, the CDR3 is TGTGCCAGCATCGAACCGGGACAGGGGGCTTACGAGCAGTACTTC.

The chain has TRBV5-6 and TRBJ2-7; D call uncertain. CDR3 size: 13 residues. CDR1 is SGHDT and CDR2 is YYEEEE in the germline V gene. V shed 0 bases and J shed 1 base, with 5 bases lying between them. CDR3 region: CASSLAQSYEQYF. For the CDR3, the DNA is TGTGCCAGCAGCTTGGCCCAATCCTACGAGCAGTACTTC.

This CDR3 is CASSTLQGNEQYF. The CDR3 bases are TGCGCCAGCAGTACCCTACAGGGGAACGAGCAGTACTTC. The chain carries TRBV5-1 and TRBJ2-7; 7 bases are a match to TRBD1. The J segment lost 5 bases and the V segment lost 5 bases, leaving 7 bases of the junction unmatched. The CDR3 length is 13 residues. Germline V gene sequence: CDR1 SGHRS, CDR2 YFSETQ.

The chain is built from TRBV7-9 and TRBJ2-5, with D possibly matching TRBD1 (5 bases). The germline V gene has CDR1 SEHNR and CDR2 FQNEAQ (reference sequence). V was clipped by 5 bases and J by 3 bases, with 19 bases between them. The CDR3 consists of 16 residues. The CDR3 sequence is CASSLGRSDREETQYF. DNA of the CDR3: TGTGCCAGCAGCCTCGGTAGGAGCGACAGAGAAGAGACCCAGTACTTC.

This clone was seen at least ten times. The V gene is TRBV30, the J gene TRBJ1-3, with unresolved D. The CDR3 runs 12 residues. In germline, CDR1 is GTSNPN, CDR2 SVGIG (reference sequence). Trimming removed 8 bases at V and 4 bases at J, with 12 bases between. CDR3 protein: CAREHGGNTIYF. The CDR3 nucleotides read TGTGCCCGAGAGCACGGAGGAAACACCATATATTTT. Filled out from reference TRBV30 and TRBJ1-3, the complete variable domain reads SQTIHQWPATLVQPVGSPLSLECTVEGTSNPNLYWYRQAAGRGLQLLFYSVGIGQISSEVPQNLSASRPQDRQFILSSKKLLLSDSGFYLCAREHGGNTIYFGEGSWLTVV.

The CDR3 region has the DNA TGTGCCAGCAGCTTAGACAGGGTCGCTGGCTACACCTTC. The encoded protein is CASSLDRVAGYTF. This chain uses TRBV7-6 with TRBJ1-2, with a possible D match to TRBD1 (6 bases). Looked up from germline, CDR1 is SGHVS and CDR2 is FNYEAQ. The CDR3 is 13 amino acids. V lost 1 base to trimming and J lost 7 bases, with 10 bases between them.